Listed here are 31 T cell receptor beta chains from one sample, sequenced in a study of technical replicates of blood from a few donors. Generated by immunoSEQ multiplex PCR, the TCRdb table keeps only in-frame clones and is missing some. The sample lists about 59,000 clones; just under 95% were seen once. Material for sequencing was PBMCs. The receptor source for this set is a human donor in good health. Some clones in this sample may be carry-over from other donors' samples.

The V call is TRBV4-1, the J call TRBJ1-4; weak D call: TRBD1 (5 bases). Germline CDR1 reads MGHRA; CDR2 reads YSYEKL. V dropped 1 base and J dropped 4 bases, with 10 bases sitting between them. The CDR3 extends over 15 amino acids. Here the CDR3 DNA reads TGCGCCAGCAGCCAAGGGCAGGGCGGTAATGAAAAACTGTTTTTT. Translating gives CASSQGQGGNEKLFF.

The count of this clone is one. The chain carries TRBV4-3 and TRBJ2-3; D is uncertain. This CDR3 comprises 14 residues. Trimming took off 0 bases at V and 1 base at J, with 5 bases between the two ends. The V gene's germline CDR1 is LGHNA and CDR2 YSLEER. This CDR3 reads CASSQDLRTDTQYF. The CDR3 DNA reads TGCGCCAGCAGCCAAGATCTCCGCACAGATACGCAGTATTTT.

This sequence joins TRBV5-4 and TRBJ1-4, with TRBD1 identical over 8 bases. Trimming cost V 4 bases and J 8 bases; bases outside gene matches: 13. The length of the CDR3 is 16 residues. Per germline, CDR1 SGHNT and CDR2 YYREEE (reference sequence). The CDR3 sequence: CASSPTPRQGKEKLFF. The CDR3 DNA sequence: TGTGCCAGCAGCCCCACGCCCAGACAGGGGAAGGAAAAACTGTTTTTT.

This chain uses TRBV7-2 with TRBJ1-5; TRBD1 might be the D (6 bases). CDR1 is SGHTA and CDR2 is FQGNSA in the germline V gene. This CDR3 is built from 15 residues. Trimming removed 5 bases at V and 2 bases at J, with 13 bases between. CDR3 loop: CASSADRIGNQPQHF. CDR3 nucleotide sequence: TGTGCCAGCAGCGCCGACAGGATCGGCAATCAGCCCCAGCATTTT.

The genes are TRBV6-5 and TRBJ1-2; no clear D gene. The CDR3 is made up of 15 amino acids. Germline values: CDR1 MNHEY, CDR2 SVGAGI. Trimming removed 0 bases at V and 1 base at J, with 9 bases between. This CDR3 reads CASSYSDGINYGYTF. The DNA of the CDR3 is TGTGCCAGCAGTTACTCGGACGGGATTAACTATGGCTACACCTTC.

The rearrangement links TRBV10-1 to TRBJ2-7; no firm D call. Per the germline V gene, CDR1 is WNHNN and CDR2 is SYGVQD (reference sequence). The CDR3 loop spans 14 amino acids. The V and J ends lost 3 bases and 5 bases respectively, with 14 bases between them. The CDR3 DNA is TGCGCCAGCAGTGAAGCTGGAAACGCGGACGAGCAGTACTTC. Translation gives CASSEAGNADEQYF.

The rearrangement uses TRBV7-3 and TRBJ2-5; tentatively, D is TRBD2 (5 bases). The CDR3 has 14 residues. The V gene's germline CDR1 is SGHTA and CDR2 FQGTGA. V gave up 2 bases and J gave up 5 bases, with 12 bases separating them. In nucleotides, the CDR3 is TGTGCCAGCAGCTTATTACCGGGCGGGGAGACCCAGTACTTC. Amino acids: CASSLLPGGETQYF. Combining the CDR3 with reference TRBV7-3 and TRBJ2-5 gives the whole variable domain GAGVSQTPSNKVTEKGKYVELRCDPISGHTALYWYRQSLGQGPEFLIYFQGTGAADDSGLPNDRFFAVRPEGSVSTLKIQRTERGDSAVYLCASSLLPGGETQYFGPGTRLLVL.

The rearrangement joins TRBV4-2 to TRBJ1-6; D not certain. The CDR3 runs 13 residues. Trimming took 0 bases from V and 9 from J, leaving 6 bases between them. Germline V lookup: CDR1 LGHNA, CDR2 YNFKEQ. The CDR3 spells CASSQEVGSPLHF. The CDR3, as DNA: TGTGCCAGCAGCCAAGAGGTCGGTTCACCCCTCCACTTT.

This sequence joins TRBV5-1 and TRBJ2-1; TRBD2 aligns across 10 bases. Germline assignment: CDR1 SGHRS and CDR2 YFSETQ. The V gene end was trimmed by 5 bases and the J gene end by 5 bases; junction bases not matched to a gene: 4. CDR3 size: 14 residues. CDR3 in amino acids: CASRNSGGNNEQFF. CDR3 in DNA: TGCGCCAGCAGGAATAGCGGGGGGAACAATGAGCAGTTCTTC.

The V and J genes are TRBV5-1 and TRBJ2-7, with no clear D. This CDR3 is 15 amino acids long. CDR1 and CDR2 from the germline V gene are SGHRS and YFSETQ. V was clipped by 0 bases and J by 4 bases, with 14 bases between them. The CDR3 DNA sequence: TGCGCCAGCAGCTTGGCCGATGGCACGTTTTACGAGCAGTACTTC. Residues: CASSLADGTFYEQYF.

V and J are TRBV7-2 and TRBJ2-7; TRBD2 matches at 8 bases. Losses at the gene ends were 6 bases for V and 6 bases for J; bases not matched to a gene: 10. The CDR3 extends over 14 amino acids. CDR1 is SGHTA and CDR2 is FQGNSA in the germline V gene. The CDR3 nucleotides read TGTGCCAGCAGGGCGACTAGCGCGCCGGGCGAGCAGTACTTC. Translating gives CASRATSAPGEQYF.

V is TRBV5-5 and J is TRBJ2-7; perhaps TRBD2 as D (7 bases). V lost 4 bases and J 3 bases, leaving 17 bases between the germline ends. The V gene's germline CDR1 is SGHKS and CDR2 YYEKEE (reference sequence). The CDR3 spans 15 residues. The CDR3 is CASSGGPGGNYEQYF. The CDR3 DNA follows: TGTGCCAGCAGCGGGGGGCCGGGGGGCAACTACGAGCAGTACTTC.

The chain joins TRBV2 to TRBJ1-5, with D tentatively TRBD1 (5 bases). Germline CDR1 reads SNHLY; CDR2 reads FYNNEI. The ends were cut back, 2 bases at V and 9 bases at J, with 14 bases in the middle. This CDR3 is 14 amino acids long. The CDR3, as DNA: TGTGCCAGCAGTGAAATGGGGGGGAAGGCGCCCCAGCATTTT. Protein product: CASSEMGGKAPQHF.

The rearrangement links TRBV9 to TRBJ2-2; possible D gene TRBD2, 5 bases. The CDR3 is 14 amino acids. Germline lookup yields CDR1 SGDLS and CDR2 YYNGEE. Trimming removed 6 bases from V and 2 bases from J, with 11 bases in between. CDR3 sequence (DNA): TGTGCCAGCACACAGACTACAAACACCGGGGAGCTGTTTTTT. Its protein is CASTQTTNTGELFF.

The chain combines TRBV11-2 with TRBJ1-5, with 9 bases aligning to TRBD1. This CDR3 has 15 residues. Germline trimming cut 5 bases from V and 4 bases from J; bases unmatched to any gene: 6. The germline V gene encodes CDR1 SGHAT and CDR2 FQNNGV. Here the CDR3 reads CASSRTGASNQPQHF. CDR3 sequence (DNA): TGTGCCAGCAGCCGGACAGGGGCCAGTAATCAGCCCCAGCATTTT.

This chain uses TRBV4-3 with TRBJ1-1, with D perhaps TRBD1 (5 bases). The germline CDR1 and CDR2 sequences are LGHNA and YSLEER. This CDR3 contains 17 residues. V dropped 1 base and J dropped 6 bases, with 21 bases sitting between them. CDR3 region: CASSQGRWVGGSAEAFF. CDR3 nucleotide sequence: TGCGCCAGCAGCCAAGGTCGGTGGGTCGGGGGGAGCGCTGAAGCTTTCTTT.

V is TRBV7-9 and J is TRBJ2-7, with 7 nucleotides matching TRBD1. This CDR3 is built from 18 residues. Germline-derived CDR1 and CDR2 are SEHNR and FQNEAQ (reference sequence). V dropped 6 bases and J dropped 0; count of bases not matched to a gene: 17. The CDR3 sequence: CASSEPRGQSVPSYEQYF. CDR3 in DNA: TGTGCCAGCAGTGAGCCTAGGGGACAGTCTGTCCCCTCCTACGAGCAGTACTTC.

The J gene is TRBJ1-2, the V gene TRBV30, with D maybe TRBD1 (6 bases). From germline, CDR1 is GTSNPN and CDR2 SVGIG (reference sequence). There are 12 residues in the CDR3. V was cut by 5 bases and J by 2 bases, with 9 bases left in between. The CDR3: CAWATGNYGYTF. The CDR3 bases are TGTGCCTGGGCTACAGGGAACTATGGCTACACCTTC.

The CDR3 nucleotides read TGTGCCAGCAGTTTACCCTCCCACCGACAGACTCTGACTCTGTTTTTT. Encoded protein: CASSLPSHRQTLTLFF. The chain recombines TRBV27 with TRBJ1-4, with D perhaps TRBD1 (5 bases). The CDR3 covers 16 residues. Trimming cost V 2 bases and J 14 bases, with 24 bases left between them. CDR1 and CDR2 from the germline V gene are MNHEY and SMNVEV (reference sequence).

The chain is built from TRBV30 and TRBJ2-5, with 10 bases lining up with TRBD2. The germline V gene has CDR1 GTSNPN and CDR2 SVGIG (reference sequence). The CDR3 runs to 21 residues. Trimming removed 4 bases from V and 4 bases from J; junction bases left unmatched: 27. The CDR3 DNA sequence: TGTGCCTGGAACCCACTCGGTGTTAGCGGGGGGCGTGAGGGAGCCAGAGAGACCCAGTACTTC. Amino acid sequence: CAWNPLGVSGGREGARETQYF.

V and J are TRBV18 and TRBJ2-5; the match to TRBD2 covers 11 bases. CDR1 and CDR2 (germline): KGHSH, LQKENI. The CDR3 is 18 amino acids. J lost 1 base, V lost 3 bases, and 10 bases had no gene match. The CDR3 sequence is CASSPQLAGELSQETQYF. In nucleotides, the CDR3 is TGTGCCAGCTCACCTCAACTAGCGGGAGAGTTATCCCAAGAGACCCAGTACTTC.

J is TRBJ1-2 and V is TRBV25-1, with TRBD1 identical over 8 bases. This CDR3 spans 14 amino acids. V was clipped by 4 bases and J by 7 bases; unmatched bases: 8. CDR1 is MGHDK, CDR2 SYGVNS, per germline. In DNA, the CDR3 is TGTGCCAGCAGTGCCATGACAGGGGCGGGTGGCTACACCTTC. This translates into CASSAMTGAGGYTF.

J is TRBJ2-5 and V is TRBV4-2; 9 bases map to TRBD2. Trimming removed 1 base from V and 4 bases from J; junction bases left unmatched: 7. CDR3 length: 16 residues. Germline CDR1 reads LGHNA; CDR2 reads YNFKEQ. CDR3 region: CASSQGFSGGSETQYF. The CDR3 nucleotides are TGTGCCAGCAGCCAAGGGTTTAGCGGGGGATCAGAGACCCAGTACTTC.

A single count supports this clone. The J gene is TRBJ1-1, the V gene TRBV5-6, with D perhaps TRBD1 (5 bases). This CDR3 has 13 amino acids. Germline V gene lookup returns CDR1 SGHDT and CDR2 YYEEEE. The V end lost 6 bases, the J end lost 4 bases, and 13 bases lay between the germline ends. The CDR3 reads CASTPGVSTEAFF. In DNA form, the CDR3 reads TGTGCCAGCACCCCGGGGGTATCCACTGAAGCTTTCTTT.

The rearrangement joins TRBV6-5 to TRBJ2-1; 9 nucleotides agree with TRBD1. V lost 4 bases to trimming and J lost 6 bases; unmatched junction nucleotides: 7. The CDR3 covers 15 residues. The germline CDR1 and CDR2 sequences are MNHEY and SVGAGI. The CDR3 region is CASSSWDRVGNEQFF. The CDR3 DNA follows: TGTGCCAGCAGTTCTTGGGACAGGGTTGGCAATGAGCAGTTCTTC.

V is TRBV4-1 and J is TRBJ1-2, with a tentative D call TRBD1 (6 bases). CDR3 length: 16 residues. Germline CDR1 and CDR2: MGHRA and YSYEKL. Trimming took 3 bases from V and 1 from J, leaving 15 bases between them. CDR3 nucleotide sequence: TGCGCCAGCAGCCACGATAAACAGGGAAGTAACTATGGCTACACCTTC. It encodes CASSHDKQGSNYGYTF.

This clone showed up just a few times. The CDR3 reads CSVIDSEAFF. The CDR3 DNA reads TGCAGCGTTATTGACAGTGAAGCTTTCTTT. The J gene is TRBJ1-1, the V gene TRBV29-1; the D gene is possibly TRBD1 (5 bases). The CDR3 contains 10 residues. The germline V and J ends were trimmed by 5 bases and 7 bases, with 8 bases remaining between them. Per germline, CDR1 SQVTM and CDR2 ANQGSEA.

The V gene is TRBV6-5, the J gene TRBJ1-1; D may be TRBD1 (6 bases). This CDR3 is built from 13 residues. The germline V gene encodes CDR1 MNHEY and CDR2 SVGAGI. V dropped 5 bases and J dropped 2 bases, with 9 bases sitting between them. DNA of the CDR3: TGTGCCAGCAGTAGGACAGCTAACACTGAAGCTTTCTTT. Translated: CASSRTANTEAFF.

The chain links TRBV7-2 to TRBJ2-3; 11 bases line up with TRBD2. The V gene end was trimmed by 4 bases and the J gene end by 5 bases; junction bases not matched to a gene: 8. The CDR3 consists of 16 residues. Germline V gene sequence: CDR1 SGHTA, CDR2 FQGNSA. In DNA form, the CDR3 reads TGTGCCAGCAGCTCTTTTAGCGGGGGGGGTGGAGATACGCAGTATTTT. As protein: CASSSFSGGGGDTQYF.

The chain recombines TRBV5-4 with TRBJ1-1, with D unclear. Trimming took 2 bases from V and 3 from J, leaving 8 bases between them. This CDR3 is built from 13 residues. Looked up from germline, CDR1 is SGHNT and CDR2 is YYREEE (reference sequence). The CDR3 nucleotides read TGTGCCAGCAGCTTAGGGAGTCACACTGAAGCTTTCTTT. Translation: CASSLGSHTEAFF.

This clone was observed once. Here the CDR3 reads CASSLDREANVLTF. In nucleotides, the CDR3 is TGTGCCAGCAGCCTCGACAGGGAAGCCAACGTCCTGACTTTC. The rearrangement uses TRBV5-6 and TRBJ2-6, with TRBD1 matching 7 bases. This CDR3 region has 14 residues. Germline V lookup: CDR1 SGHDT, CDR2 YYEEEE. The V segment lost 4 bases and the J segment 7 bases; nucleotides outside the gene matches: 5. The full variable domain, in which reference TRBV5-6 and TRBJ2-6 provide the parts outside the CDR3, is DAGVTQSPTHLIKTRGQQVTLRCSPKSGHDTVSWYQQALGQGPQFIFQYYEEEERQRGNFPDRFSGHQFPNYSSELNVNALLLGDSALYLCASSLDREANVLTFGAGSRLTVL.